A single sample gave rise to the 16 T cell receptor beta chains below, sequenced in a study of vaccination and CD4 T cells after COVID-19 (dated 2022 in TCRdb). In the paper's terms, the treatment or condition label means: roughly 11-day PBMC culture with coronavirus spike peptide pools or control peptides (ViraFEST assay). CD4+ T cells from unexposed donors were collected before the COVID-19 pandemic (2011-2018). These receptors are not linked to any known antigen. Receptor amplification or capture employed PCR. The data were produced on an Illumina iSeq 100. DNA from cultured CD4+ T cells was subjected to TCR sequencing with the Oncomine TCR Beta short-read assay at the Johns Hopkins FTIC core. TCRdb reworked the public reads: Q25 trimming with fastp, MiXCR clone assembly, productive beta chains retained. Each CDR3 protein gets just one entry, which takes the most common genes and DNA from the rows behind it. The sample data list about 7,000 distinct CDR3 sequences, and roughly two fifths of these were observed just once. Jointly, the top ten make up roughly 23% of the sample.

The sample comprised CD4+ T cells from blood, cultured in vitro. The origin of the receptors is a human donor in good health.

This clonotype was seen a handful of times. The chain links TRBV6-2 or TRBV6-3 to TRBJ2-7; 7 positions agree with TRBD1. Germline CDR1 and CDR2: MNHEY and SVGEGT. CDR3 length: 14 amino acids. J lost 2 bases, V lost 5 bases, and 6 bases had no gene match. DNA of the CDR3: TGTGCCAGCAGTAGACGGACAGGAACCTACGAGCAGTACTTC. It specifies CASSRRTGTYEQYF.

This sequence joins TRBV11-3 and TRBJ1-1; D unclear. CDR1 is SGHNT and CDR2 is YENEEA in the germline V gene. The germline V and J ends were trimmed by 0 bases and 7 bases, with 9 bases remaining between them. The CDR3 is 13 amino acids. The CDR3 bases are TGTGCCAGCAGCTTAGATTTACAGAGTGAAGCTTTCTTT. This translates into CASSLDLQSEAFF.

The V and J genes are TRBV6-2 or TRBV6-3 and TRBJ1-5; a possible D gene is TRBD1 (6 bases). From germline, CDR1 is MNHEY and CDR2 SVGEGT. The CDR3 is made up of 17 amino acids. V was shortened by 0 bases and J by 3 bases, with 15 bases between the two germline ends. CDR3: CASSYSITGRPNQPQHF. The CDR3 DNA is TGTGCCAGCAGTTACTCGATCACAGGGCGCCCCAATCAGCCCCAGCATTTT.

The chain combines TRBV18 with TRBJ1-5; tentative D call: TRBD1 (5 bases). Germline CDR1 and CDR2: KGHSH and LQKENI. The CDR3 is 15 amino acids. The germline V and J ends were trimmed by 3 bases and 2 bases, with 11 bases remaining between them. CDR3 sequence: CASSPEGFGNQPQHF. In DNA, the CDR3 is TGTGCCAGCTCACCTGAGGGGTTCGGCAATCAGCCCCAGCATTTT.

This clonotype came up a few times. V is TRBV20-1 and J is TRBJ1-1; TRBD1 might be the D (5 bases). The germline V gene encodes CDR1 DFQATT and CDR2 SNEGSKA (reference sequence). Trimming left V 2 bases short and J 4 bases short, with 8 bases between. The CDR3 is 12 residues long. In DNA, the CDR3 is TGCAGTGCTAGACAGGGCTTCACTGAAGCTTTCTTT. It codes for CSARQGFTEAFF.

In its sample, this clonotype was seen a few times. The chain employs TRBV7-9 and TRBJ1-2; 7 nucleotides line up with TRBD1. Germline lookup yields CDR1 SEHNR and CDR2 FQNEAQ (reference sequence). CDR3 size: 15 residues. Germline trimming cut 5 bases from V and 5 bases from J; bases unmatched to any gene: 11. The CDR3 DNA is TGTGCCAGCAGCCCCTCATTCACCAGGGGGTATGGCTACACCTTC. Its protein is CASSPSFTRGYGYTF.

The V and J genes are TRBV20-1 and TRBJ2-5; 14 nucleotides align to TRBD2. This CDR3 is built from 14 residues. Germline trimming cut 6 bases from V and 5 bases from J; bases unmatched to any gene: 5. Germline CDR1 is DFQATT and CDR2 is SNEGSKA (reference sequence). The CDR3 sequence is CSARLAGGLETQYF. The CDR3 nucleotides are TGCAGTGCGCGACTAGCGGGGGGGCTGGAGACCCAGTACTTC.

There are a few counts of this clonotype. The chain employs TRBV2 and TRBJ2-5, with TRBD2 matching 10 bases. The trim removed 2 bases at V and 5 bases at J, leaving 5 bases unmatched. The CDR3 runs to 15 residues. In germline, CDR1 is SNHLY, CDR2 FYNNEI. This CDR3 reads CASSEKRGGPETQYF. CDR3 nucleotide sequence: TGTGCCAGCAGTGAAAAGCGGGGGGGCCCGGAGACCCAGTACTTC. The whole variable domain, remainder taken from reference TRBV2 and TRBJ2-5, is EPEVTQTPSHQVTQMGQEVILRCVPISNHLYFYWYRQILGQKVEFLVSFYNNEISEKSEIFDDQFSVERPDGSNFTLKIRSTKLEDSAMYFCASSEKRGGPETQYFGPGTRLLVL.

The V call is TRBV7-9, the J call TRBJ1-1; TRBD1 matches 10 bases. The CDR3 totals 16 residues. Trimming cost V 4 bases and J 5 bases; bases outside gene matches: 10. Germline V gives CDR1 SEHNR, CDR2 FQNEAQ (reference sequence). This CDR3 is CASSYLTGGGGTEAFF. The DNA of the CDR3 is TGTGCCAGCAGCTACTTGACAGGGGGCGGTGGGACTGAAGCTTTCTTT.

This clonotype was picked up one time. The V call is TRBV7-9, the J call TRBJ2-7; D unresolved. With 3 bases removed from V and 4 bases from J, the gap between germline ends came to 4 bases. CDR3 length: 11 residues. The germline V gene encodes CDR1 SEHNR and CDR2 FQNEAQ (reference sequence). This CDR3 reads CASSFQYEQYF. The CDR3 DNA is TGTGCCAGCAGCTTCCAGTACGAGCAGTACTTC.

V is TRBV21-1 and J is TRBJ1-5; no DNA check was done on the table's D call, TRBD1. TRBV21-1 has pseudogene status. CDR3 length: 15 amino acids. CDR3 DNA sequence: TGTGCCAGCAGCAAAGCCGGGGCAGACAATCAGCCCCAGCATTTT. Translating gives CASSKAGADNQPQHF.

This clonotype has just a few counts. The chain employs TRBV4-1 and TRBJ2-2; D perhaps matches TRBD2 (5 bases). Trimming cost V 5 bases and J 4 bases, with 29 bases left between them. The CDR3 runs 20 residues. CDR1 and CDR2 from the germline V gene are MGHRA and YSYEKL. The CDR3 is CASSYRHIATSTTRTGELFF. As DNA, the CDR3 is TGCGCCAGCAGCTATCGGCACATAGCGACATCTACGACCCGCACCGGGGAGCTGTTTTTT.

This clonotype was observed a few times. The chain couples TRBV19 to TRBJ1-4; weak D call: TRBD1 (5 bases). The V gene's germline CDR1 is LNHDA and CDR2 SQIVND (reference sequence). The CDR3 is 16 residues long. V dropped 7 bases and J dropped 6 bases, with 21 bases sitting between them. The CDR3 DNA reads TGTGCCAGTATCCCTGGCCTAGGCCAGGGCGATGAAAAACTGTTTTTT. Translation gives CASIPGLGQGDEKLFF.

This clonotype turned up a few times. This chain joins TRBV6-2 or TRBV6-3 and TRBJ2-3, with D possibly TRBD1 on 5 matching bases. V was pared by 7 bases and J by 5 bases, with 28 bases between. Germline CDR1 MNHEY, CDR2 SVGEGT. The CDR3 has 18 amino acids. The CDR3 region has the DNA TGTGCCAGCACCGACTTATTAGACAGATTTACCCTTTTAGATACGCAGTATTTT. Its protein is CASTDLLDRFTLLDTQYF.

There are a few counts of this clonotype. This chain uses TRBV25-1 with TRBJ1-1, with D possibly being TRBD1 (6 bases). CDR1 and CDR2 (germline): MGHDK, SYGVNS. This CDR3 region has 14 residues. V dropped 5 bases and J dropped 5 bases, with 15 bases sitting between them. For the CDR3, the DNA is TGTGCCAGCAGTTCCATATGGGGGGCGACTGAAGCTTTCTTT. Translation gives CASSSIWGATEAFF.

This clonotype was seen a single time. The CDR3 protein is CASSPPSGRAAGELFF. CDR3 coding DNA: TGTGCCAGCAGTCCACCTAGCGGGAGGGCCGCCGGGGAGCTGTTTTTT. The gene calls are TRBV2 and TRBJ2-2; TRBD2 agrees at 12 bases. The CDR3 extends over 16 amino acids. The germline CDR1 and CDR2 sequences are SNHLY and FYNNEI. Trimming cost V 5 bases and J 6 bases; bases outside gene matches: 7.